These 3 T cell receptor beta chains were all obtained from the same sample, sequenced in a study of blood T cells in healthy people across ages. Primed by a sample-barcoded 5' primer and a J-beta primer mix, a second PCR proceeded for about 7 to 11 cycles. TCRdb used MiXCR to reprocess the 5' RACE reads, holding one entry per CDR3 protein. The table has about 1.1 million distinct CDR3 sequences, 35% to 40% seen once. Source material: blood. The receptors stem from a young man in good health.

The DNA for the CDR3 is TGTGCCAGCAGGAACGGGGATACGCAGTATTTT. Translation: CASRNGDTQYF. The chain recombines TRBV2 with TRBJ2-3; D ambiguous. Germline V gives CDR1 SNHLY, CDR2 FYNNEI. Trimming stripped 6 bases from V and 6 bases from J, with 7 bases between. CDR3 length equals 11 residues.

The V gene is TRBV29-1, the J gene TRBJ1-2; TRBD1 might be the D (5 bases). Germline V CDR1 and CDR2: SQVTM, ANQGSEA. The CDR3 totals 14 residues. The V end lost 4 bases, the J end lost 1 base, and 13 bases lay between the germline ends. CDR3 nucleotides: TGCAGCGTTGCCTCGCGGGGGATTAACTATGGCTACACCTTC. Translating gives CSVASRGINYGYTF.

The J gene is TRBJ1-2, the V gene TRBV7-2, with 11 bases aligning to TRBD1. Losses at the gene ends were 2 bases for V and 1 base for J; bases not matched to a gene: 15. Germline V gives CDR1 SGHTA, CDR2 FQGNSA. The CDR3 totals 20 residues. CDR3: CASSLRGRLGDRGINYGYTF. CDR3 in DNA: TGTGCCAGCAGCTTAAGAGGTCGGCTCGGGGACAGGGGGATTAACTATGGCTACACCTTC.